The subject of this entry is one T cell receptor (beta chain). This entry comes from a study of shared T cell receptors in the human thymus. Germline lookup yields CDR1 SGHTA and CDR2 FQGNSA. This CDR3 comprises 11 residues. Between the trimmed V and J ends, which lost 11 bases and 2 bases, there was a span of 9 bases. This table comes from immunoSEQ multiplex PCR, and its TCRdb copy is limited to in-frame clones, with some not included. The sample lists about 730,000 clones, 80% to 90% occurring once. The sample also formed part of further work on human thymus T cells. That study reports: It was from resections taken during corrective heart surgery that the thymus tissue came.

This receptor was identified in a girl under three years old with a congenital heart defect. Sequenced input: thymocytes. The chain carries TRBV7-2 and TRBJ2-5; a possible D gene is TRBD2 (5 bases). In nucleotides, the CDR3 is TGTGCCTCGGAGGATCAAGAGACCCAGTACTTC. Its protein product is CASEDQETQYF.